The 22 T cell receptor beta chains below were found in one sample sequenced in a study of monozygotic twins with inflammatory bowel disease (dated 2019 in TCRdb). The method behind the library was 5' RACE. The sample was run on an Illumina HiSeq 2500. With the reads reprocessed by TCRdb, a single entry stands for each CDR3 protein sequence and no DNA is reported. The table of this sample itemizes 200,000 to 250,000 distinct CDR3 sequences. 1.6% of the sample comes from the top ten. Material for sequencing was blood. These receptors were obtained from a human donor with ulcerative colitis or Crohn's disease, or a healthy co-twin of an affected twin (not recorded which).

The genes are TRBV3-1 and TRBJ2-2; TCRdb's assignment of TRBD1 cannot be checked, as there is no DNA. CDR1 is LGHDT and CDR2 is YNNKEL in the germline V gene (reference sequence). This CDR3 comprises 16 residues. CDR3 loop: CASRTRTVSVVGELFF.

The J gene is TRBJ2-7, the V gene TRBV19; with no DNA, the TCRdb D assignment of TRBD2 cannot be verified. The CDR3 has 16 amino acids. The germline V gene has CDR1 LNHDA and CDR2 SQIVND (reference sequence). The CDR3 region is CASSIRTSGGSYEQYF.

The chain joins TRBV7-9 to TRBJ2-5. Germline lookup yields CDR1 SEHNR and CDR2 FQNEAQ (reference sequence). CDR3 length equals 12 residues. This chain's CDR3 is CASTFGGETQYF.

The chain carries TRBV5-4 and TRBJ2-5. Germline V gene data show CDR1 as SGHNT and CDR2 as YYREEE (reference sequence). This CDR3 has 15 amino acids. This chain's CDR3 is CASSPSIAFQETQYF.

The chain has TRBV3-1 and TRBJ2-1. CDR1 is LGHDT, CDR2 YNNKEL, per germline (reference sequence). The CDR3 length is 13 residues. The CDR3 loop reads CASSQWWGNEQFF.

V is TRBV12-3 or TRBV12-4 and J is TRBJ2-1; no DNA is available, so the TRBD1 call from TCRdb remains unchecked. CDR3 length equals 11 residues. The CDR3 sequence is CASSFGGEQFF.

This sequence joins TRBV15 and TRBJ2-2. This CDR3 region has 14 residues. Germline CDR1 LNHNV, CDR2 YYDKDF (reference sequence). The CDR3 loop is CATSRQHNTGELFF. The variable domain in full, with the rest retrieved from reference TRBV15 and TRBJ2-2, is DAMVIQNPRYQVTQFGKPVTLSCSQTLNHNVMYWYQQKSSQAPKLLFHYYDKDFNNEADTPDNFQSRRPNTSFCFLDIRSPGLGDTAMYLCATSRQHNTGELFFGEGSRLTVL.

The V call is TRBV25-1, the J call TRBJ2-1; TCRdb outputs TRBD1, but without DNA this stays unchecked. The CDR3 length is 16 residues. The germline V gene has CDR1 MGHDK and CDR2 SYGVNS. CDR3 protein: CASSGRFGTVYNEQFF.

The rearrangement uses TRBV12-3 or TRBV12-4 and TRBJ1-2. The CDR3 spans 15 residues. CDR3 residues: CASTPRAGNIDGYTF.

The chain couples TRBV18 to TRBJ1-2. Looked up from germline, CDR1 is KGHSH and CDR2 is LQKENI. CDR3 length: 14 amino acids. The CDR3 spells CASSPADQNYGYTF.

The rearrangement uses TRBV12-3 or TRBV12-4 and TRBJ1-2; TCRdb names TRBD1, which stays unverified in the absence of DNA. The CDR3 is 16 residues long. CDR3: CASSETQGARVNGYTF.

The rearrangement joins TRBV6-5 to TRBJ1-5. CDR3 length: 13 residues. CDR1 and CDR2 from the germline V gene are MNHEY and SVGAGI. The CDR3 loop reads CASSSLAQQPQHF.

This chain uses TRBV3-1 with TRBJ2-1; with no DNA, the TCRdb D assignment of TRBD1 cannot be verified. This CDR3 has 16 amino acids. Germline CDR1 and CDR2: LGHDT and YNNKEL (reference sequence). The chain's CDR3 is CASSHWGLSSYNEQFF.

CDR3 in amino acids: CASSRQGSAYEQYF. The chain is built from TRBV3-1 and TRBJ2-7; with no DNA, the TCRdb D assignment of TRBD1 cannot be verified. The CDR3 contains 14 residues. The germline V gene encodes CDR1 LGHDT and CDR2 YNNKEL (reference sequence).

This sequence joins TRBV7-2 and TRBJ2-1; checking the TCRdb D call of TRBD2 is not possible without DNA. The CDR3 contains 13 residues. Germline CDR1 SGHTA, CDR2 FQGNSA. CDR3 loop: CASRPIYRGEQFF.

The rearrangement joins TRBV20-1 to TRBJ2-3; TCRdb returns TRBD2, unconfirmable since there is no DNA. Germline CDR1 reads DFQATT; CDR2 reads SNEGSKA (reference sequence). The CDR3 has 15 amino acids. The chain's CDR3 is CSAVSGVDGTDTQYF.

This chain links TRBV27 with TRBJ2-2; TCRdb indicates TRBD1, and absent DNA this call remains unverified. Germline V gives CDR1 MNHEY, CDR2 SMNVEV (reference sequence). The CDR3 loop spans 15 amino acids. The CDR3 protein is CASSRRGSGSGELFF.

V gene TRBV5-1 combines with J gene TRBJ1-2. Germline V gene sequence: CDR1 SGHRS, CDR2 YFSETQ. This CDR3 has 13 amino acids. This chain's CDR3 is CASRLGPFYGYTF.

The chain joins TRBV4-1 to TRBJ2-1; the D call from TCRdb, TRBD2, cannot be confirmed without DNA. The CDR3 contains 21 residues. The germline V gene encodes CDR1 MGHRA and CDR2 YSYEKL. The CDR3 here is CASSQLGWRLAGGPMRNEQFF.

The rearrangement joins TRBV12-3 or TRBV12-4 to TRBJ2-5; TCRdb's D call of TRBD1 is untestable without DNA. The CDR3 contains 15 residues. CDR3 sequence: CASSLARTGLKTQYF.

The chain employs TRBV5-4 and TRBJ1-2. This CDR3 is 14 amino acids long. The germline V gene encodes CDR1 SGHNT and CDR2 YYREEE (reference sequence). This chain's CDR3 is CASSLYLGDYGYTF.

CDR3 residues: CAAGMNTGELFF. The chain has TRBV10-3 and TRBJ2-2. CDR1 and CDR2 (germline): ENHRY, SYGVKD. There are 12 residues in the CDR3.